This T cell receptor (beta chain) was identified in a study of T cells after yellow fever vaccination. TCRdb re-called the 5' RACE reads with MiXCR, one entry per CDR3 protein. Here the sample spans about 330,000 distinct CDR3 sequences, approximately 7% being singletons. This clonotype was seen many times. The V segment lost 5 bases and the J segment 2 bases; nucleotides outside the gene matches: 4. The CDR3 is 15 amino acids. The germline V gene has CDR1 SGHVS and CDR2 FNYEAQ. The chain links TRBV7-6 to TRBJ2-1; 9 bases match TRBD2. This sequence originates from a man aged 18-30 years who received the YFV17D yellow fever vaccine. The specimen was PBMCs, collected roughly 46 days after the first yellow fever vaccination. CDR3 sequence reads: CASSPGLAPYNEQFF. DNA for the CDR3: TGTGCCAGCAGCCCGGGACTAGCCCCCTACAATGAGCAGTTCTTC.